This T cell receptor (beta chain) was sequenced for a study of control samples from healthy donors and cancer patients. CDR1 and CDR2 from the germline V gene are MGHRA and YSYEKL. V gave up 5 bases and J gave up 1 base, with 21 bases separating them. The CDR3 runs to 17 residues. Profiling relied on immunoSEQ multiplex PCR, and the TCRdb table lists in-frame clones only, not all of them. This table has tens of thousands of clones, less than 85% appearing once. The chain is built from TRBV4-1 and TRBJ2-7; maybe TRBD1 (6 bases). Input material: PBMCs. The receptor was derived from a man in his 70s with lung cancer. CDR3 in DNA: TGCGCCAGCAGCACTCCTCCCACAGGGTCCGGTTCCTACGAGCAGTACTTC. This gives the protein CASSTPPTGSGSYEQYF.